The next 18 T cell receptor beta chains were all read from a single sample in a study of T cell responses to AZD1222 COVID-19 vaccine. This table comes from immunoSEQ multiplex PCR, and its TCRdb copy is limited to in-frame clones, with some not included. The sample carries around 200,000 clones, approximately 93% recorded once. The specimen comprised peripheral blood, sampled on day 0 of AZD1222 vaccination. These receptor sequences come from an adult in good health.

The chain joins TRBV28 to TRBJ1-2, with TRBD1 matching over 7 bases. With 4 bases clipped from V and 4 bases from J, the junction kept 15 bases outside the gene matches. The CDR3 extends over 17 amino acids. The V gene's germline CDR1 is MDHEN and CDR2 SYDVKM. The CDR3, as DNA: TGTGCCAGCAGTTCCGAAACCGACTACAGGGGACTCTATGGCTACACCTTC. Encoded protein: CASSSETDYRGLYGYTF.

This clone is a singleton in its sample. The rearrangement links TRBV11-2 to TRBJ2-7, with 14 nucleotides matching TRBD2. V shed 4 bases, J shed 0 bases, and the junction held 8 bases outside the gene matches. CDR1 SGHAT and CDR2 FQNNGV come from the germline V gene. This CDR3 comprises 18 residues. This CDR3 is CASSSGLAGGPSSYEQYF. CDR3 nucleotides: TGTGCCAGCAGCTCCGGACTAGCGGGGGGTCCGAGCTCCTACGAGCAGTACTTC.

The chain employs TRBV19 and TRBJ2-3, with D tentatively TRBD2 (6 bases). The length of the CDR3 is 12 residues. V lost 6 bases, J lost 6 bases, and 10 bases lay in between. Germline values: CDR1 LNHDA, CDR2 SQIVND (reference sequence). Here the CDR3 DNA reads TGTGCCAGTAGCCTTAGCGGCGATACGCAGTATTTT. It yields the protein CASSLSGDTQYF.

This chain joins TRBV14 and TRBJ1-1; no definite D call. This CDR3 has 12 amino acids. CDR1 and CDR2 from the germline V gene are SGHDN and FVKESK. Trimming left V 5 bases short and J 4 bases short, with 8 bases between. The CDR3 nucleotides read TGTGCCAGCAGCGGACTCCGCACTGAAGCTTTCTTT. Translated, it gives CASSGLRTEAFF.

The chain joins TRBV7-2 to TRBJ2-3; 9 bases are shared with TRBD2. This CDR3 is built from 15 residues. Losses at the gene ends were 2 bases for V and 1 base for J; bases not matched to a gene: 1. The germline V gene has CDR1 SGHTA and CDR2 FQGNSA. Written as DNA, the CDR3 is TGTGCCAGCAGCTTATCTAGCGGGGGCACAGATACGCAGTATTTT. Protein: CASSLSSGGTDTQYF.

This chain connects TRBV12-3 or TRBV12-4 to TRBJ1-2, with 8 bases matching TRBD1. This CDR3 is 13 amino acids long. The V gene end was trimmed by 3 bases and the J gene end by 3 bases; junction bases not matched to a gene: 0. CDR3 bases: TGTGCCAGCAGTTTGGGACAGGACTATGGCTACACCTTC. This gives the protein CASSLGQDYGYTF.

The chain combines TRBV5-1 with TRBJ1-2; the D is unclear. Germline lookup yields CDR1 SGHRS and CDR2 YFSETQ. Trimming removed 0 bases at V and 4 bases at J, with 13 bases between. The CDR3 consists of 15 residues. The CDR3 sequence is CASSLELVQGYGYTF. The CDR3 DNA sequence: TGCGCCAGCAGCTTGGAGCTAGTCCAAGGCTATGGCTACACCTTC.

The V and J genes are TRBV5-1 and TRBJ2-5; D is undetermined. V lost 3 bases and J 2 bases, leaving 14 bases between the germline ends. The CDR3 is made up of 15 amino acids. Germline loops: CDR1 SGHRS, CDR2 YFSETQ. The CDR3 reads CASSSTPDLQETQYF. The CDR3 DNA reads as TGCGCCAGCAGCTCGACGCCGGATCTTCAAGAGACCCAGTACTTC.

The chain employs TRBV3-1 (or the pseudogene TRBV3-2) and TRBJ2-1; 8 bases line up with TRBD2. The CDR3 has 12 residues. The ends lost 5 bases at V and 9 bases at J; junction bases unmatched: 3. The germline CDR1 and CDR2 sequences are LGHDT and YNNKEL (reference sequence). The CDR3 nucleotides are TGTGCCAGCAGCTTAGCGGGATTTGAGCAGTTCTTC. Residues: CASSLAGFEQFF.

V is TRBV14 and J is TRBJ1-3; D is uncertain. Germline V gives CDR1 SGHDN, CDR2 FVKESK. V lost 4 bases and J 1 base, leaving 14 bases between the germline ends. There are 16 residues in the CDR3. In nucleotides, the CDR3 is TGTGCCAGCAGCCCCACCGCAGTTGGGTCTGGAAACACCATATATTTT. Its translation: CASSPTAVGSGNTIYF.

The V and J genes are TRBV16 and TRBJ2-5; 8 nucleotides align to TRBD1. This CDR3 has 15 amino acids. Germline V lookup: CDR1 KGHSY, CDR2 FQNENV. The J segment lost 4 bases and the V segment lost 4 bases, leaving 8 bases of the junction unmatched. The DNA for the CDR3 is TGTGCCAGCAGCCTGCAGGGACAGGAGAGAGAGACCCAGTACTTC. Translating it yields CASSLQGQERETQYF.

The chain couples TRBV19 to TRBJ1-5; 7 bases fit TRBD1. The CDR3 consists of 17 residues. With V trimmed by 5 bases and J by 0 bases, 10 bases remained unmatched. From germline, CDR1 is LNHDA and CDR2 SQIVND (reference sequence). The CDR3 DNA follows: TGTGCCAGTAGTGCCGGGACAGTATATGTTAGCAATCAGCCCCAGCATTTT. It translates to CASSAGTVYVSNQPQHF.

Comment on this clone: The sample holds other DNA sequences that translate to the same CDR3. The chain employs TRBV25-1 and TRBJ1-2; no firm D call. CDR3 length: 11 residues. The V and J ends lost 4 bases and 4 bases respectively, with 4 bases between them. CDR1 and CDR2 from the germline V gene are MGHDK and SYGVNS. This chain's CDR3 is CASSVGYGYTF. CDR3 coding DNA: TGTGCCAGCAGTGTTGGCTATGGCTACACCTTC.

The chain has TRBV4-2 and TRBJ1-4; the D is unclear. Trimming stripped 0 bases from V and 8 bases from J, with 10 bases between. CDR3 size: 14 residues. CDR1 LGHNA and CDR2 YNFKEQ come from the germline V gene. CDR3 bases: TGTGCCAGCAGCCAAGAAGGCTCGGGCGAAAAACTGTTTTTT. Translation gives CASSQEGSGEKLFF.

This clone was observed a handful of times. The CDR3 reads CASSFDGGLSYNEQFF. In DNA form, the CDR3 reads TGTGCCAGCAGCTTTGACGGGGGCCTCTCCTACAATGAGCAGTTCTTC. The chain recombines TRBV11-2 with TRBJ2-1; D may be TRBD1 or TRBD2 (6 bases each). CDR3 size: 16 residues. Trimming took off 3 bases at V and 0 bases at J, with 12 bases between the two ends. Germline CDR1 reads SGHAT; CDR2 reads FQNNGV.

The chain has TRBV6-2 or TRBV6-3 and TRBJ1-5; D gene uncertain. The germline V gene has CDR1 MNHEY and CDR2 SVGEGT. The CDR3 contains 17 residues. V lost 6 bases and J lost 6, with 24 bases in between. The CDR3 loop is CASSPPPAALGSQPQHF. The CDR3 DNA sequence: TGTGCCAGCAGCCCCCCTCCGGCGGCCCTAGGCAGTCAGCCCCAGCATTTT.

This clone came up once. In nucleotides, the CDR3 is TGTGCCAGCAGCCAAGCAGGGGGTGGGGTCGCTGAAGCTTTCTTT. It specifies CASSQAGGGVAEAFF. This chain connects TRBV4-2 to TRBJ1-1; 7 bases align to TRBD1. J gave up 6 bases and V 1 base, and 8 bases lay outside the gene matches. CDR3 length: 15 amino acids. The germline gives CDR1 LGHNA, CDR2 YNFKEQ.

This clone turned up a few times. In nucleotides, the CDR3 is TGTGCCAGCAGTCGGCTAGCTGACACAGATACGCAGTATTTT. Protein: CASSRLADTDTQYF. The chain uses TRBV6-1 and TRBJ2-3; D possibly corresponds to TRBD2 (5 bases). Germline V gives CDR1 MNHNS, CDR2 SASEGT. V shed 5 bases and J shed 2 bases, with 11 bases lying between them. This CDR3 is 14 amino acids long.